Listed here are 14 T cell receptor beta chains from one sample, sequenced in a study of T cell responses to AZD1222 COVID-19 vaccine. Produced via immunoSEQ multiplex PCR; TCRdb's table is partial and in-frame only. The data show more than 100,000 clones, around nine tenths seen once. Here the sequenced sample was peripheral blood, taken on day 0 of AZD1222 vaccination. All receptors derive from an adult in good health.

The rearrangement links TRBV6-1 to TRBJ2-7; D might be TRBD1 or TRBD2, each matching 5 bases. The germline V gene encodes CDR1 MNHNS and CDR2 SASEGT. V gave up 3 bases and J gave up 0 bases, with 15 bases separating them. The CDR3 covers 16 residues. The CDR3 DNA reads as TGTGCCAGCAGTGAGACACAGGCGGGCCCCTCCTACGAGCAGTACTTC. This gives the protein CASSETQAGPSYEQYF.

The genes are TRBV25-1 and TRBJ1-1; D remains ambiguous. Germline loops: CDR1 MGHDK, CDR2 SYGVNS. The CDR3 runs to 12 residues. Trimming shortened V by 4 bases and J by 12 bases, and 15 bases separated the two germline ends. CDR3 protein: CASSARPSGTFF. CDR3 sequence (DNA): TGTGCCAGCAGTGCAAGACCGAGTGGAACTTTCTTT. Drawing the rest from reference TRBV25-1 and TRBJ1-1, the complete variable domain is EADIYQTPRYLVIGTGKKITLECSQTMGHDKMYWYQQDPGMELHLIHYSYGVNSTEKGDLSSESTVSRIRTEHFPLTLESARPSHTSQYLCASSARPSGTFFGQGTRLTVV.

The rearrangement joins TRBV30 to TRBJ2-1; possibly TRBD1 or TRBD2 for D (6 bases each). The CDR3 contains 12 residues. The V gene's germline CDR1 is GTSNPN and CDR2 SVGIG (reference sequence). Deletions cut 0 bases from V and 10 bases from J, with 10 bases between. The DNA for the CDR3 is TGTGCCTGGAGTGTCGGGGGCGGGGAGCAGTTCTTC. Protein: CAWSVGGGEQFF.

This sequence joins TRBV28 and TRBJ2-7; possibly TRBD2 for D (5 bases). The CDR3 runs 15 residues. Trimming cost V 8 bases and J 0 bases, with 17 bases left between them. Germline CDR1 reads MDHEN; CDR2 reads SYDVKM. CDR3 sequence reads: CASVPPGSSSYEQYF. The CDR3 DNA is TGTGCCAGCGTCCCCCCGGGGTCTTCCTCCTACGAGCAGTACTTC.

The chain links TRBV5-8 to TRBJ1-6; TRBD1 matches 9 bases. CDR1 is SGHTS, CDR2 YDEGEE, per germline. CDR3 size: 16 residues. V trimming: 2 bases; J trimming: 7 bases; junction bases outside the gene matches: 7. In nucleotides, the CDR3 is TGTGCCAGCAGCTTACCGGGACAGGGACCAAATTCACCCCTCCACTTT. It yields the protein CASSLPGQGPNSPLHF.

The V call is TRBV4-1, the J call TRBJ2-1; D call uncertain. V gave up 1 base and J gave up 5 bases, with 6 bases separating them. CDR3 size: 13 residues. The germline gives CDR1 MGHRA, CDR2 YSYEKL. CDR3 residues: CASSQVADNEQFF. As DNA, the CDR3 is TGCGCCAGCAGCCAAGTTGCAGACAATGAGCAGTTCTTC.

This clone was observed a handful of times. The V call is TRBV7-9, the J call TRBJ2-3; 10 positions agree with TRBD1. The CDR3 runs to 19 residues. In germline, CDR1 is SEHNR, CDR2 FQNEAQ (reference sequence). The junction had 17 bases not matched to a gene; V was cut back by 5 bases and J by 3 bases. The CDR3 sequence: CASSKLIGTGTGVTDTQYF. The DNA of the CDR3 is TGTGCCAGCAGCAAGCTTATTGGGACTGGGACAGGGGTGACAGATACGCAGTATTTT.

The gene calls are TRBV27 and TRBJ1-2; 8 bases are a match to TRBD1. The CDR3 has 17 residues. The V segment lost 5 bases and the J segment 4 bases; nucleotides outside the gene matches: 15. CDR1 MNHEY and CDR2 SMNVEV come from the germline V gene (reference sequence). The CDR3 sequence is CASSPGMTTGAVYGYTF. The CDR3 DNA reads TGTGCCAGCAGTCCCGGAATGACGACAGGGGCTGTCTATGGCTACACCTTC.

The sample holds a few counts of this clone. The chain uses TRBV29-1 and TRBJ1-5, with TRBD1 matching 7 bases. The germline gives CDR1 SQVTM, CDR2 ANQGSEA. V lost 6 bases, J lost 5 bases, and 7 bases stayed unmatched. The CDR3 is 13 residues long. In nucleotides, the CDR3 is TGCAGCGTCACCACAGGGGTCGATCAGCCCCAGCATTTT. Encoded protein: CSVTTGVDQPQHF. Full variable domain (missing parts from reference TRBV29-1 and TRBJ1-5): SAVISQKPSRDICQRGTSLTIQCQVDSQVTMMFWYRQQPGQSLTLIATANQGSEATYESGFVIDKFPISRPNLTFSTLTVSNMSPEDSSIYLCSVTTGVDQPQHFGDGTRLSIL.

The rearrangement uses TRBV7-9 and TRBJ1-6, with D perhaps TRBD1 (5 bases). CDR1 is SEHNR, CDR2 FQNEAQ, per germline (reference sequence). Trimming took 4 bases from V and 6 from J, leaving 13 bases between them. The CDR3 loop spans 15 amino acids. The DNA for the CDR3 is TGTGCCAGCAGCTCCCCGGGACCGGGTAATTCACCCCTCCACTTT. This gives the protein CASSSPGPGNSPLHF. Together with reference TRBV7-9 and TRBJ1-6, the CDR3 gives the full variable domain: DTGVSQNPRHKITKRGQNVTFRCDPISEHNRLYWYRQTLGQGPEFLTYFQNEAQLEKSRLLSDRFSAERPKGSFSTLEIQRTEQGDSAMYLCASSSPGPGNSPLHFGNGTRLTVT.

The J gene is TRBJ2-2, the V gene TRBV2, with 7 nucleotides matching TRBD1. The germline V gene has CDR1 SNHLY and CDR2 FYNNEI. The CDR3 sequence is 15 residues long. Trimming at V came to 7 bases and at J to 0 bases, leaving 5 bases not matched to a gene. As DNA, the CDR3 is TGTGCCAGCATTTTCGACAGGGCGAACACCGGGGAGCTGTTTTTT. This codes for CASIFDRANTGELFF.

The sample holds one count of this clone. The genes are TRBV11-1 and TRBJ2-1; 8 bases align to TRBD2. CDR3 length: 15 residues. The germline V gene has CDR1 SGHAT and CDR2 FQDESV (reference sequence). Trimming took 3 bases from V and 8 from J; bases not matched to a gene: 9. CDR3 loop: CASSFGRGGRDEQFF. The CDR3 DNA reads as TGTGCCAGCAGCTTTGGTCGGGGGGGTAGGGATGAGCAGTTCTTC. The complete variable domain, with remaining parts taken from reference TRBV11-1 and TRBJ2-1, reads EAEVAQSPRYKITEKSQAVAFWCDPISGHATLYWYRQILGQGPELLVQFQDESVVDDSQLPKDRFSAERLKGVDSTLKIQPAELGDSAMYLCASSFGRGGRDEQFFGPGTRLTVL.

Only one count was recorded for this clone. The V and J genes are TRBV30 and TRBJ2-5; 10 bases agree with TRBD2. From germline, CDR1 is GTSNPN and CDR2 SVGIG (reference sequence). V gave up 2 bases and J gave up 7 bases; unmatched junction bases: 10. There are 15 residues in the CDR3. CDR3 sequence: CAWSPGTSDMGTQYF. The CDR3 DNA is TGTGCCTGGAGTCCGGGGACTAGCGATATGGGGACCCAGTACTTC.

The rearrangement uses TRBV5-1 and TRBJ2-3; 10 nucleotides align to TRBD2. Trimming cost V 3 bases and J 1 base; bases outside gene matches: 17. The CDR3 contains 20 residues. Germline V gene data show CDR1 as SGHRS and CDR2 as YFSETQ. The CDR3 loop is CASSSDISGLAGDRTDTQYF. The DNA for the CDR3 is TGCGCCAGCAGCTCCGACATATCGGGGCTAGCGGGGGACCGCACAGATACGCAGTATTTT.